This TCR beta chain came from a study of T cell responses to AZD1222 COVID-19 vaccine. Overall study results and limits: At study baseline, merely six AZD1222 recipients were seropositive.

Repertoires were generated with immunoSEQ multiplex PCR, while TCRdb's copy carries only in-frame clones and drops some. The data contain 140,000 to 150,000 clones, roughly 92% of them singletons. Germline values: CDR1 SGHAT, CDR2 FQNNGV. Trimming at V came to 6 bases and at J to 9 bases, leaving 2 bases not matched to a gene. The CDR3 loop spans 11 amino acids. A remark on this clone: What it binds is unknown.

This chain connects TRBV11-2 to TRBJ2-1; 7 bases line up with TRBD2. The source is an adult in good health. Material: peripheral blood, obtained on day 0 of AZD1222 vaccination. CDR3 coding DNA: TGTGCCAGCAGATGGGGGGGTGAGCAGTTCTTC. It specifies CASRWGGEQFF.